This T cell receptor beta chain was documented in a study of tumor-infiltrating lymphocytes in primary liver carcinoma. Germline DNA was extracted too, while blood RNA derived from unsorted whole blood. Germline V gene sequence: CDR1 SGHRS, CDR2 YFSETQ. V lost 3 bases and J lost 0; bases outside the gene matches: 6. The CDR3 sequence is 15 residues long. From approximately 490 ng total RNA, TCR beta cDNA was generated with a primer in the constant region. Amplification in three nested multiplex PCR rounds with slightly modified ARM-PCR gave rise to TCR beta libraries. Each of the first two PCR rounds ran around 10 cycles with TRBV1-TRBV30 forward and C-beta reverse primers. TCRdb itself ran the multiplex PCR reads through MiXCR, one entry per CDR3 protein. The data show approximately 300,000 distinct CDR3 sequences, 65% seen once.

The chain couples TRBV5-1 to TRBJ2-7; 7 nucleotides align to TRBD1. The clonotype comes from a man in his forties or fifties with primary liver carcinoma and hepatitis B virus infection. Sequenced input: peripheral blood. The CDR3 DNA reads TGCGCCAGCAGCTGGGGACAGTGGGTCTCCTACGAGCAGTACTTC. Its translation: CASSWGQWVSYEQYF.